In this sample, the clone carrying this T cell receptor beta chain turned up many times. The antigen is undetermined. The length of the CDR3 is 15 residues. J was trimmed by 5 bases and V by 4 bases; bases with no gene match: 8. Germline V gene data show CDR1 as LGHNA and CDR2 as YNFKEQ. Sequencing libraries made from TCR beta cDNA carried unique molecular identifiers. TCRdb re-analysed the PCR reads in MiXCR, keeping a single row per CDR3 protein. The sample contains approximately 730,000 distinct CDR3 sequences, more than 45% of which appear only once. The data originate from a study of post-analysis software for immune sequencing data. Whole-study results and caveats: Patients used a few TRBV segments, including TRBV5-6, TRBV5-1 and TRBV20-1, more often than controls.

V is TRBV4-2 and J is TRBJ2-4; 7 nucleotides match TRBD2. The sample comprised blood. The origin of this receptor is a girl aged 10 to 17 with multiple sclerosis. The CDR3 region has the DNA TGTGCCAGCAGCCCCCTCCTAGCGGAGCAAAACATTCAGTACTTC. Translating it yields CASSPLLAEQNIQYF.